The rows below give T cell receptor beta chains drawn from one sample of a study of molecular identifiers for immune sequencing clone quantification. TCRdb redid the calling of the PCR reads with MiXCR, one entry per CDR3 protein. The sample comprises 490,000 or so distinct CDR3 sequences, about a fifth of which are singletons, and about 0.78% rests with the top ten. Material: naive CD8+ T cells from blood, with Jurkat cell RNA spiked in. The receptor set was obtained from a human donor in good health. Some libraries in this study had Jurkat cell RNA spiked in. Each CDR3 is given with its conserved first and last residue. The size field is filled for only some rows; it gives once, few, many or a size class.

CASSMPGDGYTF	TRBV19	NA	TRBJ1-2
CASSSGQASSYEQYF	TRBV2	many	TRBJ2-7
CASSLVPGGIGGEQYF	TRBV4-3	NA	TRBJ2-7
CASSTDTQETQYF	TRBV19	NA	TRBJ2-5
CASGTGAYNEQFF	TRBV6-5	many	TRBJ2-1
CASNDAGNTEAFF	TRBV5-6	many	TRBJ1-1
CASSVRQGTVWMNTEAFF	TRBV2	NA	TRBJ1-1
CASSFGSTGPSYEQYF	TRBV28	NA	TRBJ2-7
CASSFPGTGARDTDTQYF	TRBV12-3/TRBV12-4	many	TRBJ2-3
CASSSGLTTYEQYF	TRBV13	NA	TRBJ2-7
CASTPDSNYGYTF	TRBV12-3/TRBV12-4	NA	TRBJ1-2
CSVADWGAEQYF	TRBV29-1	many	TRBJ2-7
CASSLDAGPSTDTQYF	TRBV7-6	many	TRBJ2-3
CASSSSGEDFYEQYF	TRBV7-2	many	TRBJ2-7
CASSLAWGTYEQYF	TRBV27	NA	TRBJ2-7
CASSMTGYTGELFF	TRBV7-2	many	TRBJ2-2
CSARDRRRSSYEQYF	TRBV20-1	many	TRBJ2-7
CASSQGFSNQPQHF	TRBV3-1	many	TRBJ1-5
CASSRLAGGTEAFF	TRBV28	many	TRBJ1-1
CTARRISLDCRGINQPQHF	TRBV29-1	many	TRBJ1-5
CASRITGAPTGYTF	TRBV13	many	TRBJ1-2
CASTVSPTPNYGYTF	TRBV6-5	NA	TRBJ1-2
CASSGTSVLLFF	TRBV6-2/TRBV6-3	NA	TRBJ2-1
CSVLSYEQFF	TRBV29-1	many	TRBJ2-1
CASNYRDRVMDEQFF	TRBV13	NA	TRBJ2-1
CASRSGSRPYYNEQFF	TRBV6-2/TRBV6-3	many	TRBJ2-1
CASSIFHGGTYNEQFF	TRBV19	few	TRBJ2-1
CASSLDGGTPYEQYF	TRBV5-1	NA	TRBJ2-7
CSARVPGQGAPQETQYF	TRBV20-1	few	TRBJ2-5
CASKGITDTQYF	TRBV12-3/TRBV12-4	NA	TRBJ2-3
CASSWRGDTEAFF	TRBV27	NA	TRBJ1-1
CATTPGNTGELFF	TRBV6-6	many	TRBJ2-2